This is a list of T cell receptor beta chains from one sample in a study of T cell responses to AZD1222 COVID-19 vaccine. Profiled with immunoSEQ multiplex PCR; TCRdb holds only in-frame clones, not every one. The sample contains some 150,000 clones, 85% to 95% of which appear only once. Sequencing was performed on peripheral blood, taken on day 0 of AZD1222 vaccination. These receptors were obtained from an adult in good health. CDR3s include the opening cysteine and the closing phenylalanine or tryptophan. The order of the fields is CDR3 DNA, CDR3 protein, clone size, J gene, D gene, V gene. D genes are given only for firm matches. Some rows have no size entry. The others give once, few or many, or a class for an expanded clone.

CDR3nt: TGTGCCAGCAGCGAAGCTAGCGATACGCAGTATTTT
CDR3aa: CASSEASDTQYF
abundance: -
j_gene: TRBJ2-3
d_gene: -
v_gene: TRBV9

CDR3nt: TGTGCCAGCAGCTTGGCCTGGAGGGGCAATGAGCAGTTCTTC
CDR3aa: CASSLAWRGNEQFF
abundance: -
j_gene: TRBJ2-1
d_gene: -
v_gene: TRBV5-6

CDR3nt: TGCGCCAGCAGCGTTCACAGGGGAGGACTACTATATGGCTACACCTTC
CDR3aa: CASSVHRGGLLYGYTF
abundance: -
j_gene: TRBJ1-2
d_gene: TRBD1
v_gene: TRBV5-1

CDR3nt: TGTGCCAGCAGTCGAGCAGGGGATCAGCCCCAGCATTTT
CDR3aa: CASSRAGDQPQHF
abundance: -
j_gene: TRBJ1-5
d_gene: -
v_gene: TRBV2

CDR3nt: TGTGCCAGCAGCGGGACCGCCGCGGTCTACACCTTC
CDR3aa: CASSGTAAVYTF
abundance: -
j_gene: TRBJ1-2
d_gene: -
v_gene: TRBV6-5

CDR3nt: TGTGCCAGCAGTTACTCTCTACCGGGGGGAAGGCTCCACTTT
CDR3aa: CASSYSLPGGRLHF
abundance: -
j_gene: TRBJ1-6
d_gene: -
v_gene: TRBV6-5

CDR3nt: TGTGCCAGCAGCTTAGAAGGATACCAAAACATTCAGTACTTC
CDR3aa: CASSLEGYQNIQYF
abundance: once
j_gene: TRBJ2-4
d_gene: -
v_gene: TRBV7-2

CDR3nt: TGTGCCATCAGTGACAGGACAGGGGTATACAATGAGCAGTTCTTC
CDR3aa: CAISDRTGVYNEQFF
abundance: -
j_gene: TRBJ2-1
d_gene: TRBD1
v_gene: TRBV10-3

CDR3nt: TGTGCCAGCAGCCAAGATTTGGACAGCTCCTACGAGCAGTACTTC
CDR3aa: CASSQDLDSSYEQYF
abundance: many
j_gene: TRBJ2-7
d_gene: -
v_gene: TRBV4-2

CDR3nt: TGTGCCAGCAGTGCTTCGGGAGGGCCGGGACAGGGAAGATACGAGCAGTACTTC
CDR3aa: CASSASGGPGQGRYEQYF
abundance: -
j_gene: TRBJ2-7
d_gene: -
v_gene: TRBV6-1

CDR3nt: TGTGCCAGCAGACCCACCAGGGGGAACACTGAAGCTTTCTTT
CDR3aa: CASRPTRGNTEAFF
abundance: -
j_gene: TRBJ1-1
d_gene: -
v_gene: TRBV28

CDR3nt: TGTGCCAGCAGGTGGACAGGGGACTATGGCTACACCTTC
CDR3aa: CASRWTGDYGYTF
abundance: once
j_gene: TRBJ1-2
d_gene: TRBD1
v_gene: TRBV5-4

CDR3nt: TGTGCCAGCAGCCAGAGTAATCAGCCCCAGCATTTT
CDR3aa: CASSQSNQPQHF
abundance: -
j_gene: TRBJ1-5
d_gene: -
v_gene: TRBV3-1/TRBV3-2

CDR3nt: TGTGCCAGCAGCTTAGATTATGGTGGTTTGCAGACCCAGTACTTC
CDR3aa: CASSLDYGGLQTQYF
abundance: -
j_gene: TRBJ2-5
d_gene: -
v_gene: TRBV11-2

CDR3nt: TGCGCCAGCAGCCGTATAGCACCGGGACGGACACAAGTTGGAAACACCATATATTTT
CDR3aa: CASSRIAPGRTQVGNTIYF
abundance: -
j_gene: TRBJ1-3
d_gene: -
v_gene: TRBV4-1

CDR3nt: TGTGCCAGCAGCCGGGACCCTTCACCCCTCCACTTT
CDR3aa: CASSRDPSPLHF
abundance: -
j_gene: TRBJ1-6
d_gene: -
v_gene: TRBV28

CDR3nt: TGTGCCAGCAGTGAAGGGCGGACTAACCAAGAGACCCAGTACTTC
CDR3aa: CASSEGRTNQETQYF
abundance: -
j_gene: TRBJ2-5
d_gene: -
v_gene: TRBV6-1

CDR3nt: TGTGCCAGCAGCTATCAGCGCGGCGGGGGAGAGACCCAGTACTTC
CDR3aa: CASSYQRGGGETQYF
abundance: few
j_gene: TRBJ2-5
d_gene: TRBD2
v_gene: TRBV7-2